This TCR beta chain originates from a study of CD8 T cells in ankylosing spondylitis (dated by TCRdb to 2016 to 2017). About the study as a whole: The study profiled T cell receptor beta repertoires in healthy donors and ankylosing spondylitis patients to find disease-linked TCR variants. In total, the full study cohort was made up of about 110 healthy donors and 25 ankylosing spondylitis patients. Samples of peripheral blood were taken, and for ankylosing spondylitis patients, synovial fluid was collected as well.

The reads were generated on an Illumina HiSeq 2500. Quantitative 5'-RACE with molecular barcodes was used to prepare TCR beta libraries. The original methods were these. A new computational method based on a probabilistic model of VDJ rearrangement was used to identify disease-linked TCR variants. TCRdb applied fastp at Q25 and MiXCR to the public reads, then kept only in-frame beta chains. Every entry covers one CDR3 protein and lists the most common genes and DNA from its rows. What appears here as the V and J calls and clone size reflects TCRdb's work, not the paper's. The sample records some 92,000 distinct CDR3 sequences, around 27% of which are singletons. The ten largest clones take up roughly 59% of the sample. Comments on this clonotype: Its target antigen remains unknown. There are no base qualities to consult, and no much larger clone falls within one base.

CDR1 and CDR2, per the germline V gene, are KGHSH and LQKENI. For this chain, trimming is 0 bases at the V end and 4 bases at the J end, and the number of junction bases without a gene match is 6. Inclusive of the bounding cysteine and phenylalanine, the CDR3 is 16 residues long. Of all the DNA, just the CDR3 is kept, 48 bases in frame from base 1. Study-level results and caveats: Some motif variants had previously been reported in the synovial fluid and blood of reactive arthritis patients, which suggests shared mechanisms of disease initiation. Blood from ankylosing spondylitis patients appeared to be characterized by a TCR beta motif composed of about eight highly homologous amino acid variants. The disease-linked clones were reported as significantly enriched in matched synovial fluid samples from ankylosing spondylitis patients. A CD8+ phenotype was shown by the disease-linked clones, which were found at relatively low frequencies in peripheral blood.

The sequence joins TRBV18 to TRBJ2-3, with 8 junctional bases fitting TRBD2. The TCR sequence derives from a male donor with ankylosing spondylitis or in good health (not recorded which). The sequenced material came from blood, either unsorted or a sorted T cell fraction (not recorded which). The sequence in DNA is TGTGCCAGCTCACCACCAACGGGAGGGCCCGCAGATACGCAGTATTTT. It translates as CASSPPTGGPADTQYF.